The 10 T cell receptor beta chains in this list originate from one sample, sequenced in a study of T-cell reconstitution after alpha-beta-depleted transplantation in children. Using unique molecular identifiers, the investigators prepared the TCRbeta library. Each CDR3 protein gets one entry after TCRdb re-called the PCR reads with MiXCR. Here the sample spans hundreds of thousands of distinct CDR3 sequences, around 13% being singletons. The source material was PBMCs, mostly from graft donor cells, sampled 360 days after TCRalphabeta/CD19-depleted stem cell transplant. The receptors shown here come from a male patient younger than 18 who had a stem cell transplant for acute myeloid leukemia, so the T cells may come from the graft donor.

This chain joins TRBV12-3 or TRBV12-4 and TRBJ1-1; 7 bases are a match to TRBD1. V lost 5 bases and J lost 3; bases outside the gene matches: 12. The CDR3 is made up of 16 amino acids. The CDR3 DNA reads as TGTGCCAGCAGTCTGCCTAAAAGGGGGCGAGACACTGAAGCTTTCTTT. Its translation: CASSLPKRGRDTEAFF.

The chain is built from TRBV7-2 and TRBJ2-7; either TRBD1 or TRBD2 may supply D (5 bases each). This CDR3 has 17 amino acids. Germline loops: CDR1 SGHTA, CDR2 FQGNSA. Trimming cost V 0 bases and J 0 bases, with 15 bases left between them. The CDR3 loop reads CASSLAPRGANSYEQYF. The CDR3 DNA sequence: TGTGCCAGCAGCTTAGCCCCGAGGGGAGCTAACTCCTACGAGCAGTACTTC.

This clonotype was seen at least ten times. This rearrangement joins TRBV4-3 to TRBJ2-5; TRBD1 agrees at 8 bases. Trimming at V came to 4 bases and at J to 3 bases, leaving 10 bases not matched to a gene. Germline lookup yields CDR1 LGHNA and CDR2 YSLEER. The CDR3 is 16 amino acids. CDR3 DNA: TGCGCCAGCAGCCGAAGGGGGGACAGGAAAAAAGAGACCCAGTACTTC. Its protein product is CASSRRGDRKKETQYF.

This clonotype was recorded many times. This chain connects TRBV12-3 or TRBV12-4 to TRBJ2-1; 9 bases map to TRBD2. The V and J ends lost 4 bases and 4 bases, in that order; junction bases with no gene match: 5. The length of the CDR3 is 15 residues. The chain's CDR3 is CASSWGLAWYNEQFF. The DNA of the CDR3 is TGTGCCAGCAGTTGGGGACTAGCCTGGTACAATGAGCAGTTCTTC.

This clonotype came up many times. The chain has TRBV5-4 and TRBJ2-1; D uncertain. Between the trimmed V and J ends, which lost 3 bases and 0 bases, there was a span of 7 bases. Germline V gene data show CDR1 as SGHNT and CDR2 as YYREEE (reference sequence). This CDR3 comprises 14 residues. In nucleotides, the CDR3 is TGTGCCAGCAGCTCCCAGAGCTCCTACAATGAGCAGTTCTTC. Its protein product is CASSSQSSYNEQFF. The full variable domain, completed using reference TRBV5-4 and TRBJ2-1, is ETGVTQSPTHLIKTRGQQVTLRCSSQSGHNTVSWYQQALGQGPQFIFQYYREEENGRGNFPPRFSGLQFPNYSSELNVNALELDDSALYLCASSSQSSYNEQFFGPGTRLTVL.

The CDR3 spells CSARGGSTQYF. The CDR3 bases are TGCAGTGCTAGAGGTGGATCTACGCAGTATTTT. This chain uses TRBV20-1 with TRBJ2-3; no firm D call. V was shortened by 1 base and J by 8 bases, with 7 bases between the two germline ends. This CDR3 has 11 amino acids. From germline, CDR1 is DFQATT and CDR2 SNEGSKA (reference sequence).

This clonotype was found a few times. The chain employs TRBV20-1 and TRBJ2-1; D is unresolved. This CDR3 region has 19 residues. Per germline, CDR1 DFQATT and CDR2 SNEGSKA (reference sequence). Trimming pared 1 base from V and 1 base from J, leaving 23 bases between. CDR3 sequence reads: CSARVGFAARPRSYNEQFF. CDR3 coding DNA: TGCAGTGCTAGAGTGGGTTTTGCGGCCCGACCAAGGTCCTACAATGAGCAGTTCTTC.

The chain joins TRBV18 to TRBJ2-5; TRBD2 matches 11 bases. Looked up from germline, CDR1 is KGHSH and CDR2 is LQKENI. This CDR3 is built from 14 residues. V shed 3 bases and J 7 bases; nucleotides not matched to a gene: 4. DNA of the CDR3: TGTGCCAGCTCACCGGGACTAGCGGAGGGGACCCAGTACTTC. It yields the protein CASSPGLAEGTQYF.

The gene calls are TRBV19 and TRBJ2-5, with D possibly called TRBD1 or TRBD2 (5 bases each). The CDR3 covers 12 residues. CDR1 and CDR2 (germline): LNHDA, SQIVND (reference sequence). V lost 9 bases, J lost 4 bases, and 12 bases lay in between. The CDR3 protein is CARNERGETQYF. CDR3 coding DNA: TGTGCCAGGAACGAGAGGGGAGAGACCCAGTACTTC.

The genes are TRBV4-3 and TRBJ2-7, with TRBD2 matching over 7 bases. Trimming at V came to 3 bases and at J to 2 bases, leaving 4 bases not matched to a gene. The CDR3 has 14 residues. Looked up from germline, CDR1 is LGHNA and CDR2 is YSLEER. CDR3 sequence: CASSQGGGPYEQYF. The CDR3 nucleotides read TGCGCCAGCAGCCAGGGCGGGGGACCCTACGAGCAGTACTTC.